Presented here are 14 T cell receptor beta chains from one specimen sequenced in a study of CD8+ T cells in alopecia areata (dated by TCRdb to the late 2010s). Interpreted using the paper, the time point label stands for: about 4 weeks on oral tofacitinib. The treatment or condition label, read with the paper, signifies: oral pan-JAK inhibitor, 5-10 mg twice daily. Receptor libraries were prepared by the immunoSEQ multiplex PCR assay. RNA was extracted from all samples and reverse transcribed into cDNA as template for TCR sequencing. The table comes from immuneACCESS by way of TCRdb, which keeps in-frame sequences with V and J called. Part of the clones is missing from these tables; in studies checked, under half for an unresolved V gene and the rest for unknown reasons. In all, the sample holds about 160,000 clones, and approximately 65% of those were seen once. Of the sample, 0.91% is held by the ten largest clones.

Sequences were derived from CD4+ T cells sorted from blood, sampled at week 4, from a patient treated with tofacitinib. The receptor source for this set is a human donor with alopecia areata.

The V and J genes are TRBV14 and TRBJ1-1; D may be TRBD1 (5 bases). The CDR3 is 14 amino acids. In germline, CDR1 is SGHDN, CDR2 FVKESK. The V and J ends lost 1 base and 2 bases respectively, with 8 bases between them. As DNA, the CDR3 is TGTGCCAGCAGCCAAGGGGGGTTTAACACTGAAGCTTTCTTT. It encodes CASSQGGFNTEAFF.

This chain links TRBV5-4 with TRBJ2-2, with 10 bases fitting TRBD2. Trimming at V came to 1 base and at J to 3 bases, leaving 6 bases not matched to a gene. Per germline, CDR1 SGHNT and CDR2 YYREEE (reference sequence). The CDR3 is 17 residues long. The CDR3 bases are TGTGCCAGCAGCTTGCCTGCACTAGCGGGGTACACCGGGGAGCTGTTTTTT. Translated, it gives CASSLPALAGYTGELFF.

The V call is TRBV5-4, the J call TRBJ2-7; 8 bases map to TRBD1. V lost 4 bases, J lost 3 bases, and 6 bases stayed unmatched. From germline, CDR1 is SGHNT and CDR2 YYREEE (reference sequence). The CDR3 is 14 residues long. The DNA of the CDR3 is TGTGCCAGCAGCCTCGATGGACAGGGCTACGAGCAGTACTTC. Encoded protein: CASSLDGQGYEQYF.

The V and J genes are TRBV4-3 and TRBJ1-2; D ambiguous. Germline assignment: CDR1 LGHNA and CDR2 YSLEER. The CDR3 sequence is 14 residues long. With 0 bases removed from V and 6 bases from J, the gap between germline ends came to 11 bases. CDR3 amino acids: CASSQDPHWNGYTF. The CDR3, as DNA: TGCGCCAGCAGCCAAGATCCCCATTGGAATGGCTACACCTTC.

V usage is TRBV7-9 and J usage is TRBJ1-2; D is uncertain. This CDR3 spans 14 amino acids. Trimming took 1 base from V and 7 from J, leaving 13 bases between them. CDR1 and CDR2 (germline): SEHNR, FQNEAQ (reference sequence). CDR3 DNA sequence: TGTGCCAGCAGCTTAGTTGCGGCAGCAGGTGGCTACACCTTC. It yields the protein CASSLVAAAGGYTF.

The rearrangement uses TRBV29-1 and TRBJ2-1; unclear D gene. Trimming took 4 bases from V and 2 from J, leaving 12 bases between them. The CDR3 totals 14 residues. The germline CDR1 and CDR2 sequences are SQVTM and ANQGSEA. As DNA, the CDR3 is TGCAGCGTTGGCGAGGTTGGGCCCTACAATGAGCAGTTCTTC. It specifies CSVGEVGPYNEQFF.

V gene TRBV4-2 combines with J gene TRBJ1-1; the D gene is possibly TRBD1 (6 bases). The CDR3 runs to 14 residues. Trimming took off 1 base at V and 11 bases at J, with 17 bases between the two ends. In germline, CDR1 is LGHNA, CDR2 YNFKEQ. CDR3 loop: CASSQGSLQGKAFF. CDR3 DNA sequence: TGTGCCAGCAGCCAAGGCTCCCTCCAGGGGAAGGCTTTCTTT.

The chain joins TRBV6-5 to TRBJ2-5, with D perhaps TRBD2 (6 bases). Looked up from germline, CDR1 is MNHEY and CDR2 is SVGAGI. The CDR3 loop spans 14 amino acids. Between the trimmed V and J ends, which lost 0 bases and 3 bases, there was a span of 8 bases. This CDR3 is CASSYSGGEETQYF. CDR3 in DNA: TGTGCCAGCAGTTACTCCGGAGGGGAAGAGACCCAGTACTTC.

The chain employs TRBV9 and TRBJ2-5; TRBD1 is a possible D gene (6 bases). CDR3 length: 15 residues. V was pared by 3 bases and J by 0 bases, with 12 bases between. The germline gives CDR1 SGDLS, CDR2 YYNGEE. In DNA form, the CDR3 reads TGTGCCAGCAGCGGCCCGGGACACAACCAAGAGACCCAGTACTTC. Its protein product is CASSGPGHNQETQYF.

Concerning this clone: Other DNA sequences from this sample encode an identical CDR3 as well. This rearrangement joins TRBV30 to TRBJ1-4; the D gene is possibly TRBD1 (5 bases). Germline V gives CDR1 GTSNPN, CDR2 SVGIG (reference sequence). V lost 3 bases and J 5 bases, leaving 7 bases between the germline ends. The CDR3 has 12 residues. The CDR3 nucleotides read TGTGCCTGGAGGGGGGGGAATGAAAAACTGTTTTTT. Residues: CAWRGGNEKLFF. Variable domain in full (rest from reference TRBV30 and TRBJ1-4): SQTIHQWPATLVQPVGSPLSLECTVEGTSNPNLYWYRQAAGRGLQLLFYSVGIGQISSEVPQNLSASRPQDRQFILSSKKLLLSDSGFYLCAWRGGNEKLFFGSGTQLSVL.

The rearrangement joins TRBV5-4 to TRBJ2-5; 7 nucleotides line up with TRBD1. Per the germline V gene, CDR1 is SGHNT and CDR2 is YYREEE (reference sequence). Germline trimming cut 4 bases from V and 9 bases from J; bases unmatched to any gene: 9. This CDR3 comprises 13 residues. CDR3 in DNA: TGTGCCAGCAGCGCTGACAGGGACGCTTCCCAGTACTTC. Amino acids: CASSADRDASQYF.

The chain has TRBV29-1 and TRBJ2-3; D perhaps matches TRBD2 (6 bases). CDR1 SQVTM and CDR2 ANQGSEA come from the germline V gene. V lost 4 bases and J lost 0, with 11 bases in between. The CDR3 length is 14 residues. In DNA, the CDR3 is TGCAGCGTTGGTCGGAGGGGTAGCACAGATACGCAGTATTTT. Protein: CSVGRRGSTDTQYF.

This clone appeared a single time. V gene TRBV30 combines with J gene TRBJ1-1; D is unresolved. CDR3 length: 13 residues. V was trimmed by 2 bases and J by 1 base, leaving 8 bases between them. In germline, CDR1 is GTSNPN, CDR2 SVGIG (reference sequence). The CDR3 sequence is CAWSLRQNTEAFF. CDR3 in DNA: TGTGCCTGGAGTCTAAGACAGAACACTGAAGCTTTCTTT.

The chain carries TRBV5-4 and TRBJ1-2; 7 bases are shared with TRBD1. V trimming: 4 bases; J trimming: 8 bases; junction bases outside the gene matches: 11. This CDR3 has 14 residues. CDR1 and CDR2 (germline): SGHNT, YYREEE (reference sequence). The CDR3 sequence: CASSPPDRVRGYTF. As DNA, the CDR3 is TGTGCCAGCAGCCCACCTGACAGGGTCAGGGGCTACACCTTC.